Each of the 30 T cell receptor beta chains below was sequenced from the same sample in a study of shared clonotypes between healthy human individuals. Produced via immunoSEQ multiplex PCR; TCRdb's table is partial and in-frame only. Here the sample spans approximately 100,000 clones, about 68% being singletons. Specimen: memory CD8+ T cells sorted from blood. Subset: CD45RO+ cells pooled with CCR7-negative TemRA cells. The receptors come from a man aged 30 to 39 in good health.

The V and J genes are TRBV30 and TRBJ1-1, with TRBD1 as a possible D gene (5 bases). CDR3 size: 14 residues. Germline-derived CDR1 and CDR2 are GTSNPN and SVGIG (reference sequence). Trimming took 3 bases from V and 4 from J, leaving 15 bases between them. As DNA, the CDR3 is TGTGCCTGGAGCAGCGGGGGTGAGATCACTGAAGCTTTCTTT. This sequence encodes CAWSSGGEITEAFF.

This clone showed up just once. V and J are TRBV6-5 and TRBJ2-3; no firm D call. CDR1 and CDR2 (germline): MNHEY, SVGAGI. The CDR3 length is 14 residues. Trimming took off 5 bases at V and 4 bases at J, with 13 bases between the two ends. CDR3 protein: CASSPQVYADTQYF. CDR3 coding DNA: TGTGCCAGCAGTCCACAAGTTTACGCAGATACGCAGTATTTT.

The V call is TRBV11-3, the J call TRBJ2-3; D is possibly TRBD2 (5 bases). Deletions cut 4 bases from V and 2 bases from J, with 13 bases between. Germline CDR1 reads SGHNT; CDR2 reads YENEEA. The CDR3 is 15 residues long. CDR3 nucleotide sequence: TGTGCCAGCAGCTCGACGAGGGTCTACACAGATACGCAGTATTTT. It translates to CASSSTRVYTDTQYF.

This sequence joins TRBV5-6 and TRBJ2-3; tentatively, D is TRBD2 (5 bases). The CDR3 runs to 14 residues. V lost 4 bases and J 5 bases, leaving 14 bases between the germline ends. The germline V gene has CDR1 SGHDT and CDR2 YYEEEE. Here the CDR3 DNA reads TGTGCCAGCAGCAGCCTGGTGAGCGGAGATACGCAGTATTTT. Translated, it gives CASSSLVSGDTQYF.

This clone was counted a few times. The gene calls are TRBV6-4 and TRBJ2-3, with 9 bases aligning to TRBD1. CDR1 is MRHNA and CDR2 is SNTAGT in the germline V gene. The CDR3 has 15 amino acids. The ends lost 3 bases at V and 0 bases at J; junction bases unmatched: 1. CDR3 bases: TGTGCCAGCAGTGAGGGGACAGGGAGCACAGATACGCAGTATTTT. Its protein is CASSEGTGSTDTQYF.

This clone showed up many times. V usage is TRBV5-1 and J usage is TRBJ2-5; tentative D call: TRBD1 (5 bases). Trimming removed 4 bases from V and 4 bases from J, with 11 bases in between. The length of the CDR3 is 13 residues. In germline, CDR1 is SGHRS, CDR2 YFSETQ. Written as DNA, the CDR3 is TGCGCCAGCAGCGAGACAGAGTTAGAGACCCAGTACTTC. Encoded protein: CASSETELETQYF.

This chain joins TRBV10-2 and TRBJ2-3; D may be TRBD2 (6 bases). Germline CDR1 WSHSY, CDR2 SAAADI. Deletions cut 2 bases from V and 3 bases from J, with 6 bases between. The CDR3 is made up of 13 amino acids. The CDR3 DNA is TGCGCCAGCAGTGAGCGGGAGACAGATACGCAGTATTTT. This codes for CASSERETDTQYF.

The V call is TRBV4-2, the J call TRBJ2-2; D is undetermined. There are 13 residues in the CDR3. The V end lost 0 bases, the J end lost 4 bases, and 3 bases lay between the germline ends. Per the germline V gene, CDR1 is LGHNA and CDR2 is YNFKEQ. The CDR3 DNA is TGTGCCAGCAGCCAAGACAGCACCGGGGAGCTGTTTTTT. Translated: CASSQDSTGELFF.

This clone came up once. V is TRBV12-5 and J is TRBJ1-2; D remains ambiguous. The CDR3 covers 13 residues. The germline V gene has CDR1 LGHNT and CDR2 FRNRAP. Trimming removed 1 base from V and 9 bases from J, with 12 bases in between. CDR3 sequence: CASGLAQDRSYTF. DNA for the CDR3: TGTGCTAGTGGTTTGGCCCAGGATAGGAGCTACACCTTC. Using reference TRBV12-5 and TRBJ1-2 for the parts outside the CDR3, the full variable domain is DARVTQTPRHKVTEMGQEVTMRCQPILGHNTVFWYRQTMMQGLELLAYFRNRAPLDDSGMPKDRFSAEMPDATLATLKIQPSEPRDSAVYFCASGLAQDRSYTFGSGTRLTVV.

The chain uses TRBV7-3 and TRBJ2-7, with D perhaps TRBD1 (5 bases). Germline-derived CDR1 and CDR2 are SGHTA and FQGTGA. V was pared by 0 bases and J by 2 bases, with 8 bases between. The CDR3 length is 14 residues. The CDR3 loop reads CASSLTGDAYEQYF. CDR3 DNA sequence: TGTGCCAGCAGCTTAACAGGGGATGCCTACGAGCAGTACTTC.

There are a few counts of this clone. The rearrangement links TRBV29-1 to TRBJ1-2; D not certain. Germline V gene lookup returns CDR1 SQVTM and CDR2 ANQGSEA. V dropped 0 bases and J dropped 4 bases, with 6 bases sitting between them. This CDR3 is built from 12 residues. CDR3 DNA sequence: TGCAGCGTTGAAGATCTTTTCTATGGCTACACCTTC. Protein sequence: CSVEDLFYGYTF.

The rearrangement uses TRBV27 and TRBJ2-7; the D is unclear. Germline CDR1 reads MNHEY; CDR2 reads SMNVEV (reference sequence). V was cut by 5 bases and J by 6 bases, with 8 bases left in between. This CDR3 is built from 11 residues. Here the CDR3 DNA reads TGTGCCAGCAGTAACAGAGCCGAGCAGTACTTC. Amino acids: CASSNRAEQYF.

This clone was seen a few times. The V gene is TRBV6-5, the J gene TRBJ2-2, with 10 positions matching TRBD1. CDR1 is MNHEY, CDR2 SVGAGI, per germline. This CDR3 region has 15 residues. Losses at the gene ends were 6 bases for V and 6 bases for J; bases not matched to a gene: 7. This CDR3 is CASSRDRGGAGELFF. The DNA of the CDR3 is TGTGCCAGCAGCCGGGACAGGGGTGGGGCCGGGGAGCTGTTTTTT.

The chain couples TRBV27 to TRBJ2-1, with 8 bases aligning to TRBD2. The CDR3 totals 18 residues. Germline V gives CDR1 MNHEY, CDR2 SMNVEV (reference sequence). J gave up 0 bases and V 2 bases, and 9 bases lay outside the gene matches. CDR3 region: CASSLHPPLAGSYNEQFF. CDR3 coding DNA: TGTGCCAGCAGTTTACACCCCCCCCTAGCGGGCTCCTACAATGAGCAGTTCTTC.

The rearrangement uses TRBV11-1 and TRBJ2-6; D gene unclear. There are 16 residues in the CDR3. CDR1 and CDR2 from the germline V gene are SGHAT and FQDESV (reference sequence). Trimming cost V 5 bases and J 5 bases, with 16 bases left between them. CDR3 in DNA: TGTGCCAGCAGCCTGACGATACAAAGTCGGGCCAACGTCCTGACTTTC. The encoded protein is CASSLTIQSRANVLTF.

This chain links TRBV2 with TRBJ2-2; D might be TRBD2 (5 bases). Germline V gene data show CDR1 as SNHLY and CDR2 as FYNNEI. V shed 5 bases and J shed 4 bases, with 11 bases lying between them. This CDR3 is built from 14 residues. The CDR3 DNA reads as TGTGCCAGCAGTTTTCGGGGTACCACCGGGGAGCTGTTTTTT. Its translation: CASSFRGTTGELFF.

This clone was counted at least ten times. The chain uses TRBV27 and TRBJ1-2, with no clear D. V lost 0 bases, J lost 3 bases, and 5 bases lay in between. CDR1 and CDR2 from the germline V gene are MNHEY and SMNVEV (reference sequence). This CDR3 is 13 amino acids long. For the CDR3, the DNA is TGTGCCAGCAGTTTATCCGGATACTATGGCTACACCTTC. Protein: CASSLSGYYGYTF.

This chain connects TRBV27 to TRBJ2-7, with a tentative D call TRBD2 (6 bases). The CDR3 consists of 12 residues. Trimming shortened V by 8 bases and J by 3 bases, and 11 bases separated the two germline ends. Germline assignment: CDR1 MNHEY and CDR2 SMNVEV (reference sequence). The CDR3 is CASGGTFYEQYF. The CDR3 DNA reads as TGTGCCAGCGGAGGGACGTTCTACGAGCAGTACTTC.

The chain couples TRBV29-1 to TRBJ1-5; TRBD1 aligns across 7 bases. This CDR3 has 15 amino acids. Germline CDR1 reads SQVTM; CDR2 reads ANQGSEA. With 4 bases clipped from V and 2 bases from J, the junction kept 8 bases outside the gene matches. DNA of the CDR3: TGCAGCGTTGTAGGGGGCCCCGATCGCAATCAGCCCCAGCATTTT. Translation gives CSVVGGPDRNQPQHF.

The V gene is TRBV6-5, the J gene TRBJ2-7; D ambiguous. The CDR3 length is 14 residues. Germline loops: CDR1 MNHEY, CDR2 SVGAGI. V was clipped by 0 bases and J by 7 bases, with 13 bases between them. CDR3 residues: CASSYSEGPLEQYF. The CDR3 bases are TGTGCCAGCAGTTACTCGGAAGGGCCCCTGGAGCAGTACTTC.

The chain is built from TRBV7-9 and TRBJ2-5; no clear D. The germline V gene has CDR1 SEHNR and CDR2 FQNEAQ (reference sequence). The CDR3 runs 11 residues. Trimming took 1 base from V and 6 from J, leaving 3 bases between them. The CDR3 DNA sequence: TGTGCCAGCAGCTTAGATCAGACCCAGTACTTC. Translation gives CASSLDQTQYF.

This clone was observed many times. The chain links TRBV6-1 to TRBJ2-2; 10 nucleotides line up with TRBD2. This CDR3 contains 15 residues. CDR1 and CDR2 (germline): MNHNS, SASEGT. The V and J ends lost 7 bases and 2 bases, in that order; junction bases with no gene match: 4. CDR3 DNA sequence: TGTGCCAGCACGGCTAGCGGGAGTAACACCGGGGAGCTGTTTTTT. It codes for CASTASGSNTGELFF.

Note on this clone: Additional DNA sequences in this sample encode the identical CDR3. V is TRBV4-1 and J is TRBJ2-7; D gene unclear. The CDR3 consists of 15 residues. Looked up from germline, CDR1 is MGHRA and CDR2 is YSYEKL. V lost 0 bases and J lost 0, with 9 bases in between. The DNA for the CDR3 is TGCGCCAGCAGCCAAGACAGTTCCGCCTCCTACGAGCAGTACTTC. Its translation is CASSQDSSASYEQYF.

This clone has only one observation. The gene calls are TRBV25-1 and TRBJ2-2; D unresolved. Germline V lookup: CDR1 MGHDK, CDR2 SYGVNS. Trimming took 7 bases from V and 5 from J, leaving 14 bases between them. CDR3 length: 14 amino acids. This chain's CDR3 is CASTPIGWTGELFF. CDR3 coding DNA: TGTGCCAGCACCCCCATCGGGTGGACCGGGGAGCTGTTTTTT. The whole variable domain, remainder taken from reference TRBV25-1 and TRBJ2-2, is EADIYQTPRYLVIGTGKKITLECSQTMGHDKMYWYQQDPGMELHLIHYSYGVNSTEKGDLSSESTVSRIRTEHFPLTLESARPSHTSQYLCASTPIGWTGELFFGEGSRLTVL.

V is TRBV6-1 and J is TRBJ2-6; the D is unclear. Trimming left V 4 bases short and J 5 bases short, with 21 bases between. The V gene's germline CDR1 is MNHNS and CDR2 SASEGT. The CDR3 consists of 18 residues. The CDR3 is CASSGFHYAQSRANVLTF. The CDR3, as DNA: TGTGCCAGCAGTGGCTTTCACTATGCACAAAGTCGGGCCAACGTCCTGACTTTC.

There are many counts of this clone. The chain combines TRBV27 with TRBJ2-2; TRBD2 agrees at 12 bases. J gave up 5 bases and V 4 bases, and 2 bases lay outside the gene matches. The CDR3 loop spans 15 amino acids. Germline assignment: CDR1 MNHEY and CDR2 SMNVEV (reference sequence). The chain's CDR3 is CASSWTSGTTGELFF. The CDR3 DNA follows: TGTGCCAGCAGTTGGACTAGCGGGACTACCGGGGAGCTGTTTTTT.

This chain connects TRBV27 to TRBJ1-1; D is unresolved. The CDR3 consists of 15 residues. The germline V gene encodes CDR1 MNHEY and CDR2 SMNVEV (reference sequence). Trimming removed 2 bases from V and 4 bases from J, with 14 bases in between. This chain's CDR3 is CASSLGGPGVTEAFF. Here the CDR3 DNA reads TGTGCCAGCAGTTTAGGAGGACCAGGAGTCACTGAAGCTTTCTTT.

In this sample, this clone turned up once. The CDR3 nucleotides read TGTGCCAGCAGCCTCTCCGCGGGAGGGCTCAGGCAGTACTTC. Translation: CASSLSAGGLRQYF. V usage is TRBV11-2 and J usage is TRBJ2-7; 9 nucleotides align to TRBD2. This CDR3 region has 14 residues. With 5 bases clipped from V and 9 bases from J, the junction kept 11 bases outside the gene matches. Germline loops: CDR1 SGHAT, CDR2 FQNNGV.

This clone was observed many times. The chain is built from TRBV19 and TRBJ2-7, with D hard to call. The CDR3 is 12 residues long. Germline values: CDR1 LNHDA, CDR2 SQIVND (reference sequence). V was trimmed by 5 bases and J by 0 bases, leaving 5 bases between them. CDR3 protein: CASSAGSYEQYF. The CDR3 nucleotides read TGTGCCAGTAGTGCCGGCTCCTACGAGCAGTACTTC. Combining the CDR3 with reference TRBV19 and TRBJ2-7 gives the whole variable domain DGGITQSPKYLFRKEGQNVTLSCEQNLNHDAMYWYRQDPGQGLRLIYYSQIVNDFQKGDIAEGYSVSREKKESFPLTVTSAQKNPTAFYLCASSAGSYEQYFGPGTRLTVT.

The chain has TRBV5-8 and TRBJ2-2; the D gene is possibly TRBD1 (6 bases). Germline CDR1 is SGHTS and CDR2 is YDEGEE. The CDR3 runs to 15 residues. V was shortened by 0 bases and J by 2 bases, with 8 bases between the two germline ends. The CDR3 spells CASSLVQGNTGELFF. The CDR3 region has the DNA TGTGCCAGCAGCTTGGTACAGGGTAACACCGGGGAGCTGTTTTTT.